Below, 6 T cell receptor beta chains from the same sample are listed, as sequenced in a study of cytomegalovirus exposure and HLA in healthy donors. Repertoires were generated with immunoSEQ multiplex PCR, while TCRdb's copy carries only in-frame clones and drops some. Of roughly 300,000 clones listed, approximately 87% are singletons. Material for sequencing was PBMCs. The receptors come from a woman between 18 and 30 years old in good health and CMV-seronegative.

The chain employs TRBV18 and TRBJ2-3; 9 positions agree with TRBD2. The CDR3 loop spans 17 amino acids. Losses at the gene ends were 5 bases for V and 2 bases for J; bases not matched to a gene: 11. CDR1 is KGHSH, CDR2 LQKENI, per germline. The CDR3 reads CASSLLSTSGFTDTQYF. In DNA form, the CDR3 reads TGTGCCAGCTCATTATTGTCAACTAGCGGGTTCACAGATACGCAGTATTTT.

J is TRBJ2-3 and V is TRBV29-1, with TRBD2 identical over 9 bases. In germline, CDR1 is SQVTM, CDR2 ANQGSEA. With 3 bases clipped from V and 4 bases from J, the junction kept 11 bases outside the gene matches. The CDR3 runs to 16 residues. CDR3 amino acids: CSVETTGLAGADTQYF. DNA for the CDR3: TGCAGCGTTGAGACCACGGGACTAGCTGGCGCAGATACGCAGTATTTT.

This clone was picked up one time. V is TRBV18 and J is TRBJ2-3; 12 bases align to TRBD2. The CDR3 totals 16 residues. J was trimmed by 4 bases and V by 1 base; bases with no gene match: 3. Looked up from germline, CDR1 is KGHSH and CDR2 is LQKENI. The DNA of the CDR3 is TGTGCCAGCTCACCACAGGCTAGCGGGAGGGCAGATACGCAGTATTTT. This translates into CASSPQASGRADTQYF.

In this sample, this clone turned up a few times. J is TRBJ1-1 and V is TRBV12-5; TRBD1 matches 9 bases. Germline lookup yields CDR1 LGHNT and CDR2 FRNRAP. The CDR3 consists of 14 residues. The trim removed 6 bases at V and 4 bases at J, leaving 6 bases unmatched. CDR3 loop: CASGQQGAATEAFF. Written as DNA, the CDR3 is TGTGCTAGTGGACAACAGGGGGCTGCCACTGAAGCTTTCTTT.

This clone was seen a handful of times. The chain employs TRBV30 and TRBJ2-7; possible D gene TRBD1, 6 bases. The germline gives CDR1 GTSNPN, CDR2 SVGIG (reference sequence). Trimming cost V 0 bases and J 6 bases, with 9 bases left between them. The CDR3 totals 12 residues. The CDR3 DNA reads TGTGCCTGGAGTGTACGAGGGGGCGAGCAGTACTTC. This gives the protein CAWSVRGGEQYF.

A few counts support this clone. J is TRBJ1-6 and V is TRBV9, with TRBD1 as a possible D gene (6 bases). V lost 4 bases, J lost 10 bases, and 18 bases lay in between. The germline V gene encodes CDR1 SGDLS and CDR2 YYNGEE. The CDR3 consists of 15 residues. In DNA, the CDR3 is TGTGCCAGCAGCTTTCCAGGGGACGGAGGCTCACCCCTCCACTTT. Its protein is CASSFPGDGGSPLHF.